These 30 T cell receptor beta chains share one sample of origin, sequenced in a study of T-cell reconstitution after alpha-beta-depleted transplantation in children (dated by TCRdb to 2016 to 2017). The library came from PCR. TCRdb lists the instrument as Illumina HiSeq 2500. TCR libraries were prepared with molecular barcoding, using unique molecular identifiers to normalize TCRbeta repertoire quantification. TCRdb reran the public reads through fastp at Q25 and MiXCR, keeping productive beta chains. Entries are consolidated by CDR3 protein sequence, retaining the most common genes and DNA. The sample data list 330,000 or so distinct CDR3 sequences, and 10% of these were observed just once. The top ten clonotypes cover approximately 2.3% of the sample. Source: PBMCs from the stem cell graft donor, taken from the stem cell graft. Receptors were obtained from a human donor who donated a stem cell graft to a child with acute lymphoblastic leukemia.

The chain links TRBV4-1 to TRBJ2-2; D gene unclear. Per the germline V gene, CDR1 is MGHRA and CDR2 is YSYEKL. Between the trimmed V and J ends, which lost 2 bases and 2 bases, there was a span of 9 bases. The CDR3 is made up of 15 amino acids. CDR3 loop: CASSQQLLNTGELFF. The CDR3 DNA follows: TGCGCCAGCAGCCAACAGCTTCTAAACACCGGGGAGCTGTTTTTT.

CDR3 in amino acids: CASSLAAKDAQYF. The CDR3 region has the DNA TGCGCCAGCAGCTTGGCCGCCAAAGATGCGCAGTACTTC. The V and J genes are TRBV5-1 and TRBJ2-7; D unresolved. The length of the CDR3 is 13 residues. Trimming cost V 0 bases and J 9 bases, with 13 bases left between them. Germline V CDR1 and CDR2: SGHRS, YFSETQ. The whole variable domain, remainder taken from reference TRBV5-1 and TRBJ2-7, is KAGVTQTPRYLIKTRGQQVTLSCSPISGHRSVSWYQQTPGQGLQFLFEYFSETQRNKGNFPGRFSGRQFSNSRSEMNVSTLELGDSALYLCASSLAAKDAQYFGPGTRLTVT.

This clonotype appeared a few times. The CDR3 protein is CATSMAADNYGYTF. CDR3 nucleotides: TGTGCCACCAGCATGGCAGCTGATAACTATGGCTACACCTTC. The rearrangement uses TRBV15 and TRBJ1-2; D uncertain. Between the trimmed V and J ends, which lost 4 bases and 1 base, there was a span of 10 bases. The CDR3 sequence is 14 residues long. Germline CDR1 is LNHNV and CDR2 is YYDKDF (reference sequence).

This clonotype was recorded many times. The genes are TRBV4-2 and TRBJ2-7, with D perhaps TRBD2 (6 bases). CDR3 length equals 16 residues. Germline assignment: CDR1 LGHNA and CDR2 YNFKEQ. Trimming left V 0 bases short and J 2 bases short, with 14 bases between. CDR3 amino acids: CASSQDLGGLTYEQYF. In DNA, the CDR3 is TGTGCCAGCAGCCAAGATCTGGGAGGTCTAACCTACGAGCAGTACTTC.

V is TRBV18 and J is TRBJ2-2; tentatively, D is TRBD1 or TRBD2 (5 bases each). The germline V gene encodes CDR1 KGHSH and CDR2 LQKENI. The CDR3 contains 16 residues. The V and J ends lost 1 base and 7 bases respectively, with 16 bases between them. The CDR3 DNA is TGTGCCAGCTCACCACGTCTGGCCGGGACGGACGGGGAGCTGTTTTTT. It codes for CASSPRLAGTDGELFF.

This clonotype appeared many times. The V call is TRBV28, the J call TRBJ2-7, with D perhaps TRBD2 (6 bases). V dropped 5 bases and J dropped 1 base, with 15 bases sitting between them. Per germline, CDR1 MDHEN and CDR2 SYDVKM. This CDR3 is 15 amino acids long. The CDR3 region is CASSPLADSSYEQYF. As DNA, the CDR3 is TGTGCCAGCAGTCCCTTAGCGGACTCTTCCTACGAGCAGTACTTC.

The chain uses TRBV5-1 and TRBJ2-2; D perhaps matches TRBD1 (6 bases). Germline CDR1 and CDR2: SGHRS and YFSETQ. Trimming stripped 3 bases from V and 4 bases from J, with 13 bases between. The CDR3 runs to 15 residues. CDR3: CASSSSQGSTGELFF. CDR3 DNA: TGCGCCAGCAGCTCATCACAGGGATCCACCGGGGAGCTGTTTTTT.

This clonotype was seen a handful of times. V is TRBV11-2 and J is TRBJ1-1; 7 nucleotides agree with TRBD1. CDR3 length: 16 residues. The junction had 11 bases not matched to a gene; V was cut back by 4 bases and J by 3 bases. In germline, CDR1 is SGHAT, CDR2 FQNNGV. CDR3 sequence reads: CASSWNRYGTDTEAFF. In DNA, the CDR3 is TGTGCCAGCAGCTGGAACCGCTATGGGACAGACACTGAAGCTTTCTTT.

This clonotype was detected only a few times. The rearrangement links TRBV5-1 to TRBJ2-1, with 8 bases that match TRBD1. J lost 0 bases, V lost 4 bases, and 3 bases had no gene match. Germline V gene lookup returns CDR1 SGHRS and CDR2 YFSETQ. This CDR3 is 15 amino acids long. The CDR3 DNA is TGCGCCAGCAGCCAAACAGGGGGCTCCTACAATGAGCAGTTCTTC. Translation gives CASSQTGGSYNEQFF.

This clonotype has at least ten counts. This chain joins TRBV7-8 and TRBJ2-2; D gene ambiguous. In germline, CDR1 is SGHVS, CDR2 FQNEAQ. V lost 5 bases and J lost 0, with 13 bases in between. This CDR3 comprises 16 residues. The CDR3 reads CASSPYRVPNTGELFF. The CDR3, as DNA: TGTGCCAGCAGCCCCTACCGGGTGCCGAACACCGGGGAGCTGTTTTTT.

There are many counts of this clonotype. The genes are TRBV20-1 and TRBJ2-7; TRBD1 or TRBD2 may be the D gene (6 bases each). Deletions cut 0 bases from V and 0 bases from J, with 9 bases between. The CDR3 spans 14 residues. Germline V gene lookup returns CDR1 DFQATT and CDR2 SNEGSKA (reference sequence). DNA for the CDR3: TGCAGTGCTAGAGACCGGGGGCTCTCCTACGAGCAGTACTTC. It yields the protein CSARDRGLSYEQYF.

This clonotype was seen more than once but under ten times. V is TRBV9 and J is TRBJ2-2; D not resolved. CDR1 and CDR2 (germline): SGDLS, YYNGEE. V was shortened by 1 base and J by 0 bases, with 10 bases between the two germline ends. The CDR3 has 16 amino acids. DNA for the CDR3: TGTGCCAGCAGCGTACTGGGGTCCCCGAACACCGGGGAGCTGTTTTTT. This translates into CASSVLGSPNTGELFF.

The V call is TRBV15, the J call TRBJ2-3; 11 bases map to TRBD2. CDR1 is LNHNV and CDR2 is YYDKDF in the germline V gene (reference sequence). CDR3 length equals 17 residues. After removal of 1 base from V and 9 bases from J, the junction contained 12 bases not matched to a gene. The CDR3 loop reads CATSRAIAGGPLGTQYF. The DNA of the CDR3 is TGTGCCACCAGCAGAGCTATAGCGGGAGGGCCGTTGGGAACGCAGTATTTT.

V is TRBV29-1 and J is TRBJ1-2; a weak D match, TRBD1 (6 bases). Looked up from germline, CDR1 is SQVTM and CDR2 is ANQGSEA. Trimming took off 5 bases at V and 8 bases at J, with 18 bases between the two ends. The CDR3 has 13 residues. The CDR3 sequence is CSVKQGGPSGYTF. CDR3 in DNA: TGCAGCGTTAAACAGGGTGGGCCCTCGGGCTACACCTTC.

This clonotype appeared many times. The CDR3 DNA sequence: TGTGCCAGCAAAACCGGGCTACTATACAATGAGCAGTTCTTC. Protein: CASKTGLLYNEQFF. The gene calls are TRBV13 and TRBJ2-1; D gene ambiguous. The germline V and J ends were trimmed by 7 bases and 4 bases, with 14 bases remaining between them. Germline assignment: CDR1 PRHDT and CDR2 FYEKMQ (reference sequence). The CDR3 covers 14 residues.

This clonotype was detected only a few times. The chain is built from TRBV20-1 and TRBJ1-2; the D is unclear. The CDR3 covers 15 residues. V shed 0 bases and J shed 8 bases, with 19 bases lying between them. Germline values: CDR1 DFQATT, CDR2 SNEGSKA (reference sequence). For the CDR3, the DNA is TGCAGTGCTAGAGATACCCGGGTTTGGGCCGGGGGCTACACCTTC. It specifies CSARDTRVWAGGYTF.

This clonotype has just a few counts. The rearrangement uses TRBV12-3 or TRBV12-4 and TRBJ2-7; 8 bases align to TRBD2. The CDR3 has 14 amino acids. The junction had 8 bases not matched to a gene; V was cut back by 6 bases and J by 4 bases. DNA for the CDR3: TGTGCCAGCAGCGAGCGGGAGTGGATTTACGAGCAGTACTTC. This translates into CASSEREWIYEQYF.

CDR3 in amino acids: CASSQDRLSIEPNEQFF. CDR3 in DNA: TGCGCCAGCAGCCAAGATCGGTTAAGTATCGAGCCCAATGAGCAGTTCTTC. The chain uses TRBV4-3 and TRBJ2-1, with D unresolved. V lost 0 bases and J lost 6, with 18 bases in between. CDR1 and CDR2 from the germline V gene are LGHNA and YSLEER. CDR3 length: 17 residues.

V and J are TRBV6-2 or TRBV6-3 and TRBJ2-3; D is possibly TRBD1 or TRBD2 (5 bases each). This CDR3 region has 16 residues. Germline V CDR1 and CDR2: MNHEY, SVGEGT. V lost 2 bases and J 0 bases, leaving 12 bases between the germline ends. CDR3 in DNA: TGTGCCAGCAGTTACGGTCAGGGAGTTAGCACAGATACGCAGTATTTT. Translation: CASSYGQGVSTDTQYF.

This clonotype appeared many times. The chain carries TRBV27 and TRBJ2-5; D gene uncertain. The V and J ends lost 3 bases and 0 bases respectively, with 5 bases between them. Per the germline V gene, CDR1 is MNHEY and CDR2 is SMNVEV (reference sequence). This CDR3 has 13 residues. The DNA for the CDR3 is TGTGCCAGCAGTTTGGGGTACCAAGAGACCCAGTACTTC. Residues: CASSLGYQETQYF.

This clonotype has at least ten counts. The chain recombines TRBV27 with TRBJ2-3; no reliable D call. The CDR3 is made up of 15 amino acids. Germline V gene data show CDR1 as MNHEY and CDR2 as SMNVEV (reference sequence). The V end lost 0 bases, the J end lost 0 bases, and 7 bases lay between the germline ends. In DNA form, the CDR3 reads TGTGCCAGCAGTTTATCTGGGTTGAGCACAGATACGCAGTATTTT. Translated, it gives CASSLSGLSTDTQYF.

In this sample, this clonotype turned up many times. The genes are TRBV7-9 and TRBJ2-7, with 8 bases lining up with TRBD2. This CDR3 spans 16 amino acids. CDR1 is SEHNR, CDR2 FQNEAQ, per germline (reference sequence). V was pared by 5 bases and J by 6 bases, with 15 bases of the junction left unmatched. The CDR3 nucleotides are TGTGCCAGCAGCACCCTCCGGACAGCGGGAGTCTTCGAGCAGTACTTC. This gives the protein CASSTLRTAGVFEQYF.

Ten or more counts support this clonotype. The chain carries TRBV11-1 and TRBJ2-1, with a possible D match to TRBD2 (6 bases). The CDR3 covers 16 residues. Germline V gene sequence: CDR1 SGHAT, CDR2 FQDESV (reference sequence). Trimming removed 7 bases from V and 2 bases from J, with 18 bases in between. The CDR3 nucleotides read TGTGCCAGCACCCAGTCCGGGAGTTCGGCCTACAATGAGCAGTTCTTC. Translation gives CASTQSGSSAYNEQFF.

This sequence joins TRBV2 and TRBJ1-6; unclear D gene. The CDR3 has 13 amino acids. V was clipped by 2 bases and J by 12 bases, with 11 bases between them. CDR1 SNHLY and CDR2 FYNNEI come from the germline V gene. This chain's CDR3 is CASSEWVGEPLHF. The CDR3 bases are TGTGCCAGCAGTGAATGGGTGGGAGAACCCCTCCACTTT.

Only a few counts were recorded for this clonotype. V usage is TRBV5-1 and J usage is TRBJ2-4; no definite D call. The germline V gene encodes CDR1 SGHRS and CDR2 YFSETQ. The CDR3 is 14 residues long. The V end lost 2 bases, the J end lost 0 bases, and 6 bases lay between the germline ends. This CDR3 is CASSFTVAKNIQYF. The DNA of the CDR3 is TGCGCCAGCAGCTTCACCGTAGCCAAAAACATTCAGTACTTC.

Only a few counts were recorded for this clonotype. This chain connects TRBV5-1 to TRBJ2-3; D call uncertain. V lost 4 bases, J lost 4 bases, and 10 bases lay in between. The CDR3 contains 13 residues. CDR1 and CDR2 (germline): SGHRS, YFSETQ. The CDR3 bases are TGCGCCAGCAGCGTGGGTTGGCCAGATACGCAGTATTTT. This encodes CASSVGWPDTQYF.

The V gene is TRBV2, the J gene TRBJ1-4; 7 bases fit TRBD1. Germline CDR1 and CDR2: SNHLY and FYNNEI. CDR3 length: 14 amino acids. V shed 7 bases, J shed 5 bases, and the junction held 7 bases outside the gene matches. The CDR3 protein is CASKEGGRNEKLFF. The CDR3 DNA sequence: TGTGCCAGCAAAGAAGGGGGCCGAAATGAAAAACTGTTTTTT.

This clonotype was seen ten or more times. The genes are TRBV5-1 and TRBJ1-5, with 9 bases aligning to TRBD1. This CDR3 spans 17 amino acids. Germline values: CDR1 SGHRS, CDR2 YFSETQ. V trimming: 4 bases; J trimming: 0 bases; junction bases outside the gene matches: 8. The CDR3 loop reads CASSLEQGASSNQPQHF. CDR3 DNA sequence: TGCGCCAGCAGCCTGGAACAGGGGGCGTCTAGCAATCAGCCCCAGCATTTT.

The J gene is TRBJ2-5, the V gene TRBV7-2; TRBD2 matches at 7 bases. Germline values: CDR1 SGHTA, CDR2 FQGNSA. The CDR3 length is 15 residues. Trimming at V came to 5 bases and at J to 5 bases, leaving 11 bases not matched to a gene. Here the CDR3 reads CASSPGAGARETQYF. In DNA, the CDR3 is TGTGCCAGCAGCCCAGGCGCGGGAGCCAGGGAGACCCAGTACTTC. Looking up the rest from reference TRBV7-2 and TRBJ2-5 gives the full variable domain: GAGVSQSPSNKVTEKGKDVELRCDPISGHTALYWYRQSLGQGLEFLIYFQGNSAPDKSGLPSDRFSAERTGGSVSTLTIQRTQQEDSAVYLCASSPGAGARETQYFGPGTRLLVL.

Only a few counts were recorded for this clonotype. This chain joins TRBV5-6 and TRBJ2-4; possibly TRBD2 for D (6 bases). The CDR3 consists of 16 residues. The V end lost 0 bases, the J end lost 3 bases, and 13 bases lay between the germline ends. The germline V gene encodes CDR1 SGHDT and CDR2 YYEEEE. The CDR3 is CASSLAEGWDKNIQYF. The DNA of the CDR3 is TGTGCCAGCAGCTTGGCGGAGGGTTGGGACAAAAACATTCAGTACTTC. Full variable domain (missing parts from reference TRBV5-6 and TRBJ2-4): DAGVTQSPTHLIKTRGQQVTLRCSPKSGHDTVSWYQQALGQGPQFIFQYYEEEERQRGNFPDRFSGHQFPNYSSELNVNALLLGDSALYLCASSLAEGWDKNIQYFGAGTRLSVL.